This entry concerns a single T cell receptor beta chain. Libraries were prepared by immunoSEQ multiplex PCR; TCRdb keeps only in-frame clonotypes and omits some of them. The table includes tens of thousands of clones, approximately 90% detected once. This sample stems from a study of control samples from healthy donors and cancer patients. Sample: PBMCs. The sequence came from a woman aged 55-75 years with head and neck cancer.

The CDR3 DNA reads as TGTGCCTGGATACAGGGGCGGAACTATGGCTACACCTTC. Translated, it gives CAWIQGRNYGYTF. J is TRBJ1-2 and V is TRBV30, with 7 bases aligning to TRBD1. In germline, CDR1 is GTSNPN, CDR2 SVGIG (reference sequence). The CDR3 extends over 13 amino acids. V shed 4 bases, J shed 2 bases, and the junction held 4 bases outside the gene matches. Using reference TRBV30 and TRBJ1-2 for the parts outside the CDR3, the full variable domain is SQTIHQWPATLVQPVGSPLSLECTVEGTSNPNLYWYRQAAGRGLQLLFYSVGIGQISSEVPQNLSASRPQDRQFILSSKKLLLSDSGFYLCAWIQGRNYGYTFGSGTRLTVV.